One and the same sample provided the 23 T cell receptor beta chains below, sequenced in a study of blood T cell repertoires in COVID-19 (dated by TCRdb to the early 2020s). Preparation of the library involved the immunoSEQ multiplex PCR assay. The source is immuneACCESS, and TCRdb retained only in-frame sequences with V and J called. Part of the clones is not carried over; for the studies checked, unresolved V genes explain less than half of this, and the remainder is unexplained. In all, the sample holds 250,000 to 300,000 clones, and roughly 90% of those were seen once. Of the sample, around 4.4% is held by the ten largest clones. Material for sequencing was peripheral blood. The source is a man in his forties or fifties with acute or convalescent COVID-19.

The V gene is TRBV6-4, the J gene TRBJ1-1; TRBD1 aligns across 7 bases. V was pared by 0 bases and J by 12 bases, with 7 bases of the junction left unmatched. CDR3 length: 13 residues. Germline V gene data show CDR1 as MRHNA and CDR2 as SNTAGT. CDR3 region: CASSDSRRGPSFF. CDR3 in DNA: TGTGCCAGCAGTGACTCTAGGAGGGGGCCTTCTTTCTTT.

V is TRBV6-2 or TRBV6-3 and J is TRBJ2-1, with a weak D call TRBD1 (6 bases). Deletions cut 5 bases from V and 0 bases from J, with 11 bases between. The CDR3 runs 15 residues. Germline loops: CDR1 MNHEY, CDR2 SVGEGT. In nucleotides, the CDR3 is TGTGCCAGCAGTCCGGACAGCCACTCCTACAATGAGCAGTTCTTC. It is translated as CASSPDSHSYNEQFF.

J is TRBJ2-7 and V is TRBV12-3 or TRBV12-4, with D perhaps TRBD2 (6 bases). The V end was cut by 5 bases, the J end by 6 bases, with 14 bases between. The CDR3 is made up of 13 amino acids. The DNA for the CDR3 is TGTGCCAGCAGTACCTCCCGGGGAGGCGAGCAGTACTTC. Translation: CASSTSRGGEQYF.

J is TRBJ2-7 and V is TRBV10-2; TRBD1 is a possible D gene (5 bases). The CDR3 loop spans 13 amino acids. CDR1 and CDR2 from the germline V gene are WSHSY and SAAADI. V shed 3 bases and J shed 6 bases, with 12 bases lying between them. CDR3 residues: CASSEGAGFEQYF. The DNA for the CDR3 is TGCGCCAGCAGTGAAGGGGCAGGGTTCGAGCAGTACTTC.

This clone was picked up one time. The V gene is TRBV6-5, the J gene TRBJ1-1; D perhaps matches TRBD1 (6 bases). This CDR3 has 13 amino acids. Germline V gene data show CDR1 as MNHEY and CDR2 as SVGAGI. The germline V and J ends were trimmed by 4 bases and 4 bases, with 10 bases remaining between them. The CDR3 nucleotides read TGTGCCAGCAGTTTTACAGGGATCACTGAAGCTTTCTTT. Translation gives CASSFTGITEAFF.

V and J are TRBV10-3 and TRBJ2-1; 9 nucleotides match TRBD2. The V gene's germline CDR1 is ENHRY and CDR2 SYGVKD. The CDR3 loop spans 16 amino acids. V lost 10 bases and J lost 6; bases outside the gene matches: 16. Here the CDR3 reads CATRGGGGGASNEQFF. For the CDR3, the DNA is TGTGCCACCAGAGGAGGGGGCGGGGGGGCGAGCAATGAGCAGTTCTTC.

The rearrangement links TRBV7-9 to TRBJ1-1, with D unclear. The germline CDR1 and CDR2 sequences are SEHNR and FQNEAQ (reference sequence). V lost 6 bases to trimming and J lost 5 bases, with 7 bases between them. CDR3 length: 11 residues. The DNA of the CDR3 is TGTGCCAGCAGTCACGGGACTGAAGCTTTCTTT. This gives the protein CASSHGTEAFF.

The chain carries TRBV3-1 (or the pseudogene TRBV3-2) and TRBJ2-3; 8 positions agree with TRBD2. This CDR3 comprises 18 residues. Germline CDR1 LGHDT, CDR2 YNNKEL (reference sequence). With 0 bases clipped from V and 2 bases from J, the junction kept 10 bases outside the gene matches. The CDR3 loop reads CASSQDPGGGSITDTQYF. CDR3 in DNA: TGTGCCAGCAGCCAAGATCCCGGCGGGGGGAGCATCACAGATACGCAGTATTTT.

The V and J genes are TRBV10-1 and TRBJ1-1; D is possibly TRBD1 (6 bases). Trimming took 4 bases from V and 1 from J, leaving 13 bases between them. The CDR3 length is 15 residues. Germline lookup yields CDR1 WNHNN and CDR2 SYGVQD (reference sequence). The CDR3 nucleotides read TGCGCCAGCAGTGTGGTGGGGGCGGAGAACACTGAAGCTTTCTTT. This codes for CASSVVGAENTEAFF.

This sequence joins TRBV19 and TRBJ2-1, with TRBD2 matching over 11 bases. Germline assignment: CDR1 LNHDA and CDR2 SQIVND (reference sequence). This CDR3 is built from 15 residues. Trimming at V came to 5 bases and at J to 6 bases, leaving 6 bases not matched to a gene. For the CDR3, the DNA is TGTGCCAGTAGTCGTAGCGGGGGGGCTATCAATGAGCAGTTCTTC. Protein product: CASSRSGGAINEQFF.

The J gene is TRBJ2-6, the V gene TRBV4-1; D is perhaps TRBD1 (6 bases). Germline V lookup: CDR1 MGHRA, CDR2 YSYEKL. Deletions cut 4 bases from V and 4 bases from J, with 11 bases between. The CDR3 is 15 residues long. The CDR3 sequence is CASSPYGTGANVLTF. CDR3 coding DNA: TGCGCCAGCAGCCCTTATGGGACAGGGGCCAACGTCCTGACTTTC.

The chain is built from TRBV5-1 and TRBJ1-6; 7 bases are shared with TRBD1. Germline lookup yields CDR1 SGHRS and CDR2 YFSETQ. The V segment lost 4 bases and the J segment 10 bases; nucleotides outside the gene matches: 14. This CDR3 comprises 16 residues. The CDR3 DNA follows: TGCGCCAGCAGCACCCGACAGGGCGATGTAGCATCACCCCTCCACTTT. This sequence encodes CASSTRQGDVASPLHF.

The rearrangement links TRBV19 to TRBJ2-7; 12 positions match TRBD1. With V trimmed by 5 bases and J by 0 bases, 11 bases remained unmatched. The germline CDR1 and CDR2 sequences are LNHDA and SQIVND (reference sequence). The CDR3 contains 18 residues. The CDR3 nucleotides are TGTGCCAGTAGTCCTAGGTCCGGGACAGGGGGCCGCTCCTACGAGCAGTACTTC. Its translation is CASSPRSGTGGRSYEQYF.

The rearrangement uses TRBV10-2 and TRBJ1-1, with D hard to call. There are 12 residues in the CDR3. CDR1 WSHSY and CDR2 SAAADI come from the germline V gene. V lost 0 bases, J lost 8 bases, and 7 bases lay in between. The CDR3 nucleotides are TGCGCCAGCAGTGAGTCCCCCAGGGAAGCTTTCTTT. Protein sequence: CASSESPREAFF.

J is TRBJ2-7 and V is TRBV7-6; D is undetermined. V lost 4 bases and J 5 bases, leaving 21 bases between the germline ends. From germline, CDR1 is SGHVS and CDR2 FNYEAQ. The CDR3 covers 16 residues. The CDR3, as DNA: TGTGCCAGCAGCTCCAGTCCTTGGCAAACATCCCACGAGCAGTACTTC. Protein sequence: CASSSSPWQTSHEQYF.

This chain links TRBV5-1 with TRBJ1-1; 9 nucleotides match TRBD1. Germline V gene data show CDR1 as SGHRS and CDR2 as YFSETQ. The CDR3 extends over 13 amino acids. The V gene end was trimmed by 4 bases and the J gene end by 6 bases; junction bases not matched to a gene: 4. The CDR3 bases are TGCGCCAGCAGCCCAAGGACAGGGGCTGAAGCTTTCTTT. This sequence encodes CASSPRTGAEAFF.

This chain links TRBV5-1 with TRBJ1-1, with 9 bases fitting TRBD1. This CDR3 contains 16 residues. V gave up 2 bases and J gave up 0 bases; unmatched junction bases: 5. Germline values: CDR1 SGHRS, CDR2 YFSETQ. The CDR3 nucleotides read TGCGCCAGCAGCTTCTCACAGGGGGCAGTGAACACTGAAGCTTTCTTT. It is translated as CASSFSQGAVNTEAFF.

CDR3 region: CASSYGAEQPQHF. The CDR3 nucleotides are TGTGCCAGCAGCTATGGGGCGGAACAGCCCCAGCATTTT. The genes are TRBV2 and TRBJ1-5; maybe TRBD1 (5 bases). The V end lost 6 bases, the J end lost 7 bases, and 13 bases lay between the germline ends. The CDR3 has 13 residues. CDR1 and CDR2 from the germline V gene are SNHLY and FYNNEI.

J is TRBJ2-1 and V is TRBV4-1, with TRBD2 matching over 10 bases. Germline V CDR1 and CDR2: MGHRA, YSYEKL. The CDR3 runs to 16 residues. V lost 1 base, J lost 3 bases, and 3 bases stayed unmatched. CDR3 bases: TGCGCCAGCAGCCAAGGGGGACTAGCGTACTACAATGAGCAGTTCTTC. Its translation: CASSQGGLAYYNEQFF.

The gene calls are TRBV14 and TRBJ2-7; D remains ambiguous. With 0 bases removed from V and 9 bases from J, the gap between germline ends came to 12 bases. The germline V gene encodes CDR1 SGHDN and CDR2 FVKESK. The length of the CDR3 is 13 residues. The CDR3 coding sequence is TGTGCCAGCAGCCAAGATCTGAGACTCCCGCAGTACTTC. Translating it yields CASSQDLRLPQYF.

This chain links TRBV7-8 with TRBJ2-3, with D hard to call. This CDR3 has 12 amino acids. The germline V gene has CDR1 SGHVS and CDR2 FQNEAQ. V was cut by 5 bases and J by 4 bases, with 7 bases left in between. CDR3 bases: TGTGCCAGCAGCCATACAGCAGATACGCAGTATTTT. Translating it yields CASSHTADTQYF.

The V gene is TRBV5-4, the J gene TRBJ1-2; TRBD1 matches at 11 bases. Germline loops: CDR1 SGHNT, CDR2 YYREEE (reference sequence). Losses at the gene ends were 3 bases for V and 10 bases for J; bases not matched to a gene: 11. This CDR3 is 15 amino acids long. CDR3 sequence (DNA): TGTGCCAGCAGCTATGGACAGGGGGCACTTATAGTCTACACCTTC. Its translation is CASSYGQGALIVYTF.

The table lists this clone with a count of one. V gene TRBV19 combines with J gene TRBJ1-3; D ambiguous. CDR3 length equals 15 residues. CDR1 is LNHDA and CDR2 is SQIVND in the germline V gene (reference sequence). V lost 7 bases, J lost 0 bases, and 13 bases lay in between. The CDR3 coding sequence is TGTGCCAGTATACGGGAACAGCTCTCTGGAAACACCATATATTTT. Amino acid sequence: CASIREQLSGNTIYF. Filled out from reference TRBV19 and TRBJ1-3, the complete variable domain reads DGGITQSPKYLFRKEGQNVTLSCEQNLNHDAMYWYRQDPGQGLRLIYYSQIVNDFQKGDIAEGYSVSREKKESFPLTVTSAQKNPTAFYLCASIREQLSGNTIYFGEGSWLTVV.